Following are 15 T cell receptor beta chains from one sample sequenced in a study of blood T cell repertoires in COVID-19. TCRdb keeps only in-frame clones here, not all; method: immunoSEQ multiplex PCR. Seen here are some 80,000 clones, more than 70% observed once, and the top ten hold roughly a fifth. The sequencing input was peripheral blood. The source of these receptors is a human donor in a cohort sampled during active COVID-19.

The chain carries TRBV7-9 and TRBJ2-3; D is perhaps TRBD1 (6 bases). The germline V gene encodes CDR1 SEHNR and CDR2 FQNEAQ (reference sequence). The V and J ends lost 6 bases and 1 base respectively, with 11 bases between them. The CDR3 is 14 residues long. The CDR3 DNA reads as TGTGCCAGCAGTGGGGACACCCGCACAGATACGCAGTATTTT. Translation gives CASSGDTRTDTQYF.

The CDR3 sequence: CASSLRTSGIKETQYF. CDR3 bases: TGTGCCAGCAGCTTGAGAACATCCGGGATTAAAGAGACCCAGTACTTC. J is TRBJ2-5 and V is TRBV5-4; maybe TRBD2 (5 bases). Germline lookup yields CDR1 SGHNT and CDR2 YYREEE (reference sequence). The V and J ends lost 1 base and 3 bases respectively, with 16 bases between them. The CDR3 length is 16 residues.

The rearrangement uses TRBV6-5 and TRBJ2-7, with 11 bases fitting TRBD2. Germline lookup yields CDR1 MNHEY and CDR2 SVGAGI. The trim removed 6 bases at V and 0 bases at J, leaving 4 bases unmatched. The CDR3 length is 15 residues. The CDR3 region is CASRGTSGNSYEQYF. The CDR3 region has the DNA TGTGCCAGCAGAGGGACTAGCGGTAACTCCTACGAGCAGTACTTC.

CDR3 coding DNA: TGCGCCAACTCAGCTCGGACTAGCGGGAAAAACACCGGGGAGCTGTTTTTT. Amino acids: CANSARTSGKNTGELFF. The chain combines TRBV10-1 with TRBJ2-2, with 12 positions matching TRBD2. J lost 2 bases, V lost 10 bases, and 11 bases had no gene match. Germline V gene lookup returns CDR1 WNHNN and CDR2 SYGVQD (reference sequence). The CDR3 loop spans 17 amino acids.

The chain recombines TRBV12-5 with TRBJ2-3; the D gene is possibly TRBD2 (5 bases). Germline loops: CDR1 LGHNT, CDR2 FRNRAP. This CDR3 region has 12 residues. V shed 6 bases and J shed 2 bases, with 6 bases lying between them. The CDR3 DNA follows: TGTGCTAGTGGCCGGGACACAGATACGCAGTATTTT. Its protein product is CASGRDTDTQYF.

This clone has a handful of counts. The DNA for the CDR3 is TGTGCCAGTAGTATTGGTAGCTCTAACTATGGCTACACCTTC. Amino acids: CASSIGSSNYGYTF. The V and J genes are TRBV19 and TRBJ1-2; D is undetermined. The CDR3 length is 14 residues. Trimming removed 3 bases from V and 0 bases from J, with 8 bases in between. CDR1 is LNHDA and CDR2 is SQIVND in the germline V gene (reference sequence).

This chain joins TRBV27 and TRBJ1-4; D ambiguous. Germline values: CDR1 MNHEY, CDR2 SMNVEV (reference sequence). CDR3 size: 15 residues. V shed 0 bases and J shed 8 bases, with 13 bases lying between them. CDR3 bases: TGTGCCAGCAGTTTATCGGTGGCACGGAGGGAAAAACTGTTTTTT. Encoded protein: CASSLSVARREKLFF. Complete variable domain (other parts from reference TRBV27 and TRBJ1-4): EAQVTQNPRYLITVTGKKLTVTCSQNMNHEYMSWYRQDPGLGLRQIYYSMNVEVTDKGDVPEGYKVSRKEKRNFPLILESPSPNQTSLYFCASSLSVARREKLFFGSGTQLSVL.

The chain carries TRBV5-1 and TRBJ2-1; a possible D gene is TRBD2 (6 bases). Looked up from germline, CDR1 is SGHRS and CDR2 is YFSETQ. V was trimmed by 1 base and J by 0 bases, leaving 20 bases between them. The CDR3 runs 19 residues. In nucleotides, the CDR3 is TGCGCCAGCAGCTTGAGAACGGGAGCAGTTCCCAGCTCCTACAATGAGCAGTTCTTC. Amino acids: CASSLRTGAVPSSYNEQFF.

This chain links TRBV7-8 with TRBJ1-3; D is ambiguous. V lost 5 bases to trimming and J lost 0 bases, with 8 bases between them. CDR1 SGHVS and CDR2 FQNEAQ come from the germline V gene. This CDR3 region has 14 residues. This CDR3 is CASSRISSGNTIYF. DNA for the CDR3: TGTGCCAGCAGCCGAATTAGCTCTGGAAACACCATATATTTT.

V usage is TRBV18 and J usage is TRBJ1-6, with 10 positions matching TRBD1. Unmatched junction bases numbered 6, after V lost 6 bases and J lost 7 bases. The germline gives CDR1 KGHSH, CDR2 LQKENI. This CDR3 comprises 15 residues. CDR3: CASSPGQGVNSPLHF. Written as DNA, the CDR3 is TGTGCCAGCTCTCCCGGACAGGGGGTCAATTCACCCCTCCACTTT.

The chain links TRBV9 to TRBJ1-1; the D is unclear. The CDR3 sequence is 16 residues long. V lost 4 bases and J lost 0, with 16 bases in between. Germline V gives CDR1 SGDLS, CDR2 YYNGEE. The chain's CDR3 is CASSLRGTGMNTEAFF. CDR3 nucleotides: TGTGCCAGCAGCCTTCGGGGAACGGGGATGAACACTGAAGCTTTCTTT.

DNA for the CDR3: TGTGCCCGATCGACAGGCGATTCCTACGAGCAGTACTTC. This encodes CARSTGDSYEQYF. V and J are TRBV30 and TRBJ2-7; perhaps TRBD1 as D (6 bases). CDR1 and CDR2 (germline): GTSNPN, SVGIG (reference sequence). V lost 8 bases, J lost 1 base, and 15 bases lay in between. The CDR3 sequence is 13 residues long.

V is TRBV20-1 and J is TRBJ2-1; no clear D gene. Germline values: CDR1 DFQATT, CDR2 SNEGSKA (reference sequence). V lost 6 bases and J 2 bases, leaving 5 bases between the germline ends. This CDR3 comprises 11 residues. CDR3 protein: CSAQTYNEQFF. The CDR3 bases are TGCAGTGCCCAAACCTACAATGAGCAGTTCTTC.

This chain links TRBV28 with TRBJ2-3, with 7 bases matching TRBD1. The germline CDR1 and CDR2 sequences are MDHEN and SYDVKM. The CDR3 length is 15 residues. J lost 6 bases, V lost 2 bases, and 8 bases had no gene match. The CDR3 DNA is TGTGCCAGCAGTTTAGGGACAGCCACCCCCGATACGCAGTATTTT. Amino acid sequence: CASSLGTATPDTQYF. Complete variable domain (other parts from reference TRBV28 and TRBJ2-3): DVKVTQSSRYLVKRTGEKVFLECVQDMDHENMFWYRQDPGLGLRLIYFSYDVKMKEKGDIPEGYSVSREKKERFSLILESASTNQTSMYLCASSLGTATPDTQYFGPGTRLTVL.

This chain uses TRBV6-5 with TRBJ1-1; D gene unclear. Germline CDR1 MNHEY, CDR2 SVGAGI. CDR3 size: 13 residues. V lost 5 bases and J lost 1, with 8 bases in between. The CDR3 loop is CASSRRQNTEAFF. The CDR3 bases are TGTGCCAGCAGTCGACGACAGAACACTGAAGCTTTCTTT.